This T cell receptor (beta chain) was sequenced for a study of blood T cell repertoires in COVID-19. V gave up 2 bases and J gave up 4 bases, with 8 bases separating them. The germline V gene encodes CDR1 SGHVS and CDR2 FQNEAQ. This CDR3 is built from 13 residues. The repertoire was sequenced with immunoSEQ multiplex PCR; TCRdb's copy has only in-frame clones and lacks some. The table records roughly 70,000 clones, roughly 85% of them present only once. J is TRBJ1-1 and V is TRBV7-8; no definite D call. What was sequenced was peripheral blood. The sequence was obtained from an elderly woman with acute or convalescent COVID-19. The CDR3 sequence is CASSLSLRTEAFF. The CDR3 bases are TGTGCCAGCAGCTTAAGTCTACGCACTGAAGCTTTCTTT.